Listed here are 25 T cell receptor beta chains from one sample, sequenced in a study of human T cells and chemical hapten exposure. TCRdb re-called the RACE reads with MiXCR, one entry per CDR3 protein. The sample lists more than 65,000 distinct CDR3 sequences; approximately 29% were seen once. As for time point: patch test 1, 2 weeks after DPC sensitization. This sample's treatment: therapeutic diphenylcyclopropenone sensitization with weekly scalp DPC. Sequences were derived from whole blood, sampled in connection with sensitization to the hapten diphenylcyclopropenone (DPC). The receptors derive from a man between 35 and 55 years old with alopecia areata. Some clones in this sample may be carry-over from other donors' samples.

V and J are TRBV3-1 and TRBJ2-3, with 9 bases aligning to TRBD2. Looked up from germline, CDR1 is LGHDT and CDR2 is YNNKEL (reference sequence). With 5 bases clipped from V and 0 bases from J, the junction kept 6 bases outside the gene matches. The length of the CDR3 is 16 residues. CDR3 in amino acids: CASSMLAGHSTDTQYF. In DNA, the CDR3 is TGTGCCAGCAGCATGCTAGCGGGACATAGCACAGATACGCAGTATTTT.

The rearrangement uses TRBV5-1 and TRBJ2-1; D ambiguous. Germline assignment: CDR1 SGHRS and CDR2 YFSETQ. With 0 bases removed from V and 9 bases from J, the gap between germline ends came to 16 bases. The CDR3 is 15 residues long. CDR3 loop: CASSLGQVAYGEQFF. DNA for the CDR3: TGCGCCAGCAGCTTGGGACAAGTAGCCTACGGTGAGCAGTTCTTC.

This chain links TRBV27 with TRBJ2-2, with 8 bases matching TRBD1. V shed 5 bases and J 6 bases; nucleotides not matched to a gene: 14. This CDR3 has 17 amino acids. Germline lookup yields CDR1 MNHEY and CDR2 SMNVEV (reference sequence). The CDR3 nucleotides read TGTGCCAGCAGTACTCTTCCCGGGACAGGAGGGTCCGGGGAGCTGTTTTTT. As protein: CASSTLPGTGGSGELFF.

This clonotype has only a few counts. The junction departs from the called germline gene at one end, perhaps through a read error. The chain carries TRBV3-1 and TRBJ2-7; D is ambiguous. Germline V gives CDR1 LGHDT, CDR2 YNNKEL (reference sequence). The CDR3 consists of 12 residues. The CDR3 sequence: CASSQVSYEQYF. The CDR3 DNA sequence: TGTGCCAGCAGTCAAGTTAGCTACGAGCAGTACTTC.

A few counts support this clonotype. The J gene is TRBJ2-4, the V gene TRBV20-1, with D tentatively TRBD1 (5 bases). Trimming stripped 4 bases from V and 3 bases from J, with 10 bases between. The CDR3 spans 13 residues. The germline V gene has CDR1 DFQATT and CDR2 SNEGSKA (reference sequence). CDR3 sequence: CSAIPRVKNIQYF. CDR3 in DNA: TGCAGTGCTATACCCAGGGTCAAAAACATTCAGTACTTC.

This clonotype was found a few times. The rearrangement joins TRBV12-3 or TRBV12-4 to TRBJ2-7; 8 nucleotides align to TRBD2. The trim removed 6 bases at V and 3 bases at J, leaving 4 bases unmatched. This CDR3 has 13 amino acids. CDR3 sequence: CASSPGTSYEQYF. The CDR3 nucleotides read TGTGCCAGCAGCCCCGGGACTAGCTACGAGCAGTACTTC.

The chain carries TRBV4-3 and TRBJ2-5; D is possibly TRBD1 (5 bases). Per the germline V gene, CDR1 is LGHNA and CDR2 is YSLEER. V shed 1 base and J shed 5 bases, with 14 bases lying between them. The CDR3 is 15 amino acids. In nucleotides, the CDR3 is TGCGCCAGCAGCCAAGGGGGCGAAGGGCCTGAGACCCAGTACTTC. Amino acid sequence: CASSQGGEGPETQYF.

The chain combines TRBV19 with TRBJ2-2, with TRBD1 matching 10 bases. V trimming: 6 bases; J trimming: 7 bases; junction bases outside the gene matches: 8. The germline V gene has CDR1 LNHDA and CDR2 SQIVND (reference sequence). This CDR3 region has 15 residues. The CDR3 DNA is TGTGCCAGTAGGAGGGGGACAGGGGACGGCGGGGAGCTGTTTTTT. Its translation: CASRRGTGDGGELFF.

This chain uses TRBV3-1 with TRBJ2-1; 8 bases are a match to TRBD1. This CDR3 region has 11 residues. The J segment lost 15 bases and the V segment lost 2 bases, leaving 3 bases of the junction unmatched. CDR1 LGHDT and CDR2 YNNKEL come from the germline V gene (reference sequence). This CDR3 reads CASSQQGALFF. In DNA form, the CDR3 reads TGTGCCAGCAGCCAACAGGGGGCTCTGTTCTTC.

This clonotype was picked up a small number of times. The chain is built from TRBV12-3 or TRBV12-4 and TRBJ2-7; TRBD1 aligns across 7 bases. J gave up 9 bases and V 4 bases, and 15 bases lay outside the gene matches. The CDR3 consists of 15 residues. The CDR3 here is CASSSGQVILDVQYF. The CDR3 region has the DNA TGTGCCAGCAGTTCCGGACAGGTGATTCTTGATGTGCAGTACTTC.

This clonotype appeared a few times. The rearrangement joins TRBV6-2 or TRBV6-3 to TRBJ1-5; D perhaps matches TRBD1 (5 bases). V lost 5 bases to trimming and J lost 5 bases, with 16 bases between them. The CDR3 length is 15 residues. Germline V CDR1 and CDR2: MNHEY, SVGEGT. CDR3 in DNA: TGTGCCAGCAGTCCCTTCGGGGGGTATGATCAGCCCCAGCATTTT. Residues: CASSPFGGYDQPQHF.

The rearrangement links TRBV7-9 to TRBJ2-3, with 11 bases matching TRBD2. Germline V lookup: CDR1 SEHNR, CDR2 FQNEAQ (reference sequence). Trimming cost V 4 bases and J 2 bases; bases outside gene matches: 8. The CDR3 contains 17 residues. Here the CDR3 reads CASSSASGRPYTDTQYF. In nucleotides, the CDR3 is TGTGCCAGCAGCTCAGCTAGCGGGAGGCCCTACACAGATACGCAGTATTTT.

This clonotype was seen only once. The gene calls are TRBV20-1 and TRBJ2-7, with a possible D match to TRBD2 (5 bases). The germline gives CDR1 DFQATT, CDR2 SNEGSKA (reference sequence). The CDR3 runs 15 residues. V shed 5 bases and J shed 0 bases, with 17 bases lying between them. The CDR3 reads CSAEGQLMTSYEQYF. Here the CDR3 DNA reads TGCAGTGCTGAGGGCCAGCTCATGACCTCCTACGAGCAGTACTTC.

This chain joins TRBV29-1 and TRBJ2-5; D perhaps matches TRBD2 (6 bases). V gave up 5 bases and J gave up 5 bases, with 9 bases separating them. CDR3 size: 11 residues. Germline CDR1 is SQVTM and CDR2 is ANQGSEA. The CDR3 region is CSVRGSETQYF. CDR3 DNA sequence: TGCAGCGTTCGGGGGAGCGAGACCCAGTACTTC.

This clonotype was found a few times. The gene calls are TRBV14 and TRBJ2-1; 9 bases are a match to TRBD2. This CDR3 comprises 16 residues. Trimming at V came to 4 bases and at J to 9 bases, leaving 13 bases not matched to a gene. The germline gives CDR1 SGHDN, CDR2 FVKESK. The CDR3 loop reads CASSLSGRAGFGEQFF. In nucleotides, the CDR3 is TGTGCCAGCAGCCTTAGCGGGAGAGCTGGATTCGGTGAGCAGTTCTTC.

This clonotype was observed a few times. The rearrangement uses TRBV6-2 or TRBV6-3 and TRBJ1-1; no clear D. The CDR3 is 13 amino acids. Trimming pared 6 bases from V and 4 bases from J, leaving 12 bases between. CDR1 and CDR2 from the germline V gene are MNHEY and SVGEGT. The CDR3 here is CASRLHGFTEAFF. The CDR3, as DNA: TGTGCCAGCAGGCTCCATGGTTTCACTGAAGCTTTCTTT.

This clonotype was counted between two and nine times. The chain joins TRBV2 to TRBJ2-2, with 13 bases lining up with TRBD2. The trim removed 1 base at V and 6 bases at J, leaving 5 bases unmatched. Germline V gives CDR1 SNHLY, CDR2 FYNNEI. The CDR3 runs 17 residues. The CDR3 protein is CASSEGGLAGVSGELFF. The CDR3 DNA reads TGTGCCAGCAGTGAAGGAGGACTAGCGGGAGTGTCCGGGGAGCTGTTTTTT.

The chain recombines TRBV6-1 with TRBJ2-1, with 10 bases lining up with TRBD2. This CDR3 contains 15 residues. Germline CDR1 is MNHNS and CDR2 is SASEGT. The ends lost 9 bases at V and 5 bases at J; junction bases unmatched: 10. CDR3 region: CASYTSGKYDNEQFF. The CDR3 bases are TGTGCCAGTTACACTAGCGGGAAGTATGACAATGAGCAGTTCTTC.

This clonotype was seen more than once but under ten times. This chain links TRBV9 with TRBJ2-2, with 9 bases identical to TRBD1. Germline V CDR1 and CDR2: SGDLS, YYNGEE. The CDR3 is 14 amino acids. The V gene end was trimmed by 6 bases and the J gene end by 3 bases; junction bases not matched to a gene: 3. The CDR3 nucleotides read TGTGCCAGCACGGACAGGGGACACACCGGGGAGCTGTTTTTT. Encoded protein: CASTDRGHTGELFF.

The chain is built from TRBV20-1 and TRBJ1-1; D unresolved. Trimming took 0 bases from V and 7 from J, leaving 15 bases between them. The CDR3 sequence is 14 residues long. CDR1 is DFQATT, CDR2 SNEGSKA, per germline (reference sequence). CDR3 residues: CSARDQTRNGEAFF. CDR3 sequence (DNA): TGCAGTGCTAGAGACCAGACCCGAAATGGTGAAGCTTTCTTT.

The rearrangement uses TRBV6-5 and TRBJ2-1, with 9 bases fitting TRBD2. Trimming at V came to 5 bases and at J to 5 bases, leaving 10 bases not matched to a gene. CDR3 length: 16 residues. From germline, CDR1 is MNHEY and CDR2 SVGAGI. Here the CDR3 DNA reads TGTGCCAGCAGTCGTTTCGGCGGGAGGGCCGACAATGAGCAGTTCTTC. Its protein is CASSRFGGRADNEQFF.

In this sample, this clonotype turned up a few times. The J gene is TRBJ2-1, the V gene TRBV27; 11 bases are a match to TRBD2. Trimming cost V 2 bases and J 6 bases; bases outside gene matches: 6. This CDR3 region has 16 residues. CDR1 and CDR2 from the germline V gene are MNHEY and SMNVEV (reference sequence). The CDR3 region is CASSLVFGLAGNEQFF. CDR3 DNA sequence: TGTGCCAGCAGTTTAGTATTTGGACTAGCGGGCAATGAGCAGTTCTTC.

A few counts support this clonotype. V usage is TRBV9 and J usage is TRBJ2-2; the match to TRBD1 covers 7 bases. Trimming removed 0 bases from V and 5 bases from J; junction bases left unmatched: 10. CDR1 is SGDLS and CDR2 is YYNGEE in the germline V gene. The length of the CDR3 is 17 residues. This CDR3 is CASSVVNIGGRTGELFF. The CDR3 bases are TGTGCCAGCAGCGTAGTTAATATAGGGGGCAGGACCGGGGAGCTGTTTTTT. Complete variable domain (other parts from reference TRBV9 and TRBJ2-2): DSGVTQTPKHLITATGQRVTLRCSPRSGDLSVYWYQQSLDQGLQFLIQYYNGEERAKGNILERFSAQQFPDLHSELNLSSLELGDSALYFCASSVVNIGGRTGELFFGEGSRLTVL.

This clonotype was seen a few times. The gene calls are TRBV20-1 and TRBJ2-2; 12 bases fit TRBD2. CDR1 is DFQATT, CDR2 SNEGSKA, per germline (reference sequence). This CDR3 has 19 residues. The junction had 8 bases not matched to a gene; V was cut back by 0 bases and J by 0 bases. The CDR3 here is CSAREGLAGGFANTGELFF. CDR3 sequence (DNA): TGCAGTGCTAGAGAGGGCCTAGCGGGAGGGTTCGCGAACACCGGGGAGCTGTTTTTT.

A few counts support this clonotype. The chain employs TRBV28 and TRBJ2-1; D tentatively fits TRBD1 or TRBD2 (5 bases each). Trimming stripped 3 bases from V and 8 bases from J, with 17 bases between. CDR3 length: 15 residues. Germline lookup yields CDR1 MDHEN and CDR2 SYDVKM. The CDR3 DNA sequence: TGTGCCAGCAGTTTCGGCCCGAACCGGGGCTATGAGCAGTTCTTC. This gives the protein CASSFGPNRGYEQFF.